Shown below are 6 T cell receptor beta chains from a single sample sequenced in a study of memory CD8 T cells in hepatitis C reinfection. Noted time point: pre-reinfection, 55 to 20 weeks before reinfection detection. Sorted cells were sequenced directly ex vivo without any in vitro expansion. The repertoire was sequenced with immunoSEQ multiplex PCR; TCRdb's copy has only in-frame clones and lacks some. The top ten clones hold 0.9% to 1.1% of a sample with under 60,000 clones, about nine tenths of them seen once. Sequences were obtained from naive CD8+ T cells sorted from blood. These receptors were taken from a man between 18 and 35 years old with hepatitis C virus infection.

The V and J genes are TRBV5-4 and TRBJ2-1; 9 nucleotides align to TRBD2. The CDR3 has 15 amino acids. Germline assignment: CDR1 SGHNT and CDR2 YYREEE (reference sequence). With V trimmed by 0 bases and J by 7 bases, 5 bases remained unmatched. For the CDR3, the DNA is TGTGCCAGCAGCTTGGGGCGGGGGGGCGGAAATGAGCAGTTCTTC. Translated, it gives CASSLGRGGGNEQFF.

The DNA for the CDR3 is TGCGCCAGCAGCCAAGATACAGGAAGGGATCAGCCCCAGCATTTT. Its translation: CASSQDTGRDQPQHF. V usage is TRBV4-3 and J usage is TRBJ1-5, with D possibly being TRBD1 (5 bases). Per germline, CDR1 LGHNA and CDR2 YSLEER. The CDR3 consists of 15 residues. V was cut by 0 bases and J by 5 bases, with 11 bases left in between.

The chain employs TRBV9 and TRBJ2-3, with unresolved D. CDR3 length: 13 amino acids. V lost 4 bases to trimming and J lost 5 bases, with 11 bases between them. The germline gives CDR1 SGDLS, CDR2 YYNGEE. The CDR3 bases are TGTGCCAGCAGCCGCTTTACCGGAGATACGCAGTATTTT. Protein sequence: CASSRFTGDTQYF.

The gene calls are TRBV7-8 and TRBJ2-1; D might be TRBD2 (6 bases). The V gene's germline CDR1 is SGHVS and CDR2 FQNEAQ. Deletions cut 0 bases from V and 2 bases from J, with 11 bases between. The CDR3 spans 16 residues. In DNA form, the CDR3 reads TGTGCCAGCAGCTTAGCGTTGGGGGAGGCCTACAATGAGCAGTTCTTC. Residues: CASSLALGEAYNEQFF.

This rearrangement joins TRBV2 to TRBJ2-3, with 10 bases identical to TRBD2. After removal of 1 base from V and 1 base from J, the junction contained 2 bases not matched to a gene. The CDR3 sequence is 16 residues long. CDR1 and CDR2 from the germline V gene are SNHLY and FYNNEI. CDR3 sequence reads: CASSEDGTSGTDTQYF. As DNA, the CDR3 is TGTGCCAGCAGTGAAGACGGGACTAGCGGCACAGATACGCAGTATTTT.

The chain combines TRBV7-9 with TRBJ2-5; 8 positions match TRBD2. This CDR3 contains 15 residues. V dropped 1 base and J dropped 5; count of bases not matched to a gene: 6. Germline CDR1 SEHNR, CDR2 FQNEAQ (reference sequence). CDR3 residues: CASSLVSGGEETQYF. CDR3 DNA: TGTGCCAGCAGCTTAGTATCGGGGGGGGAGGAGACCCAGTACTTC. Supplemented by reference TRBV7-9 and TRBJ2-5, the full variable domain reads DTGVSQNPRHKITKRGQNVTFRCDPISEHNRLYWYRQTLGQGPEFLTYFQNEAQLEKSRLLSDRFSAERPKGSFSTLEIQRTEQGDSAMYLCASSLVSGGEETQYFGPGTRLLVL.